Following are 25 T cell receptor beta chains from one sample sequenced in a study of blood T cells in healthy people across ages. It was with a sample-barcoded 5' primer and a J-beta primer mix that a second PCR of roughly 7 to 12 cycles was run. MiXCR, run by TCRdb on the 5' RACE reads, gives a single entry per CDR3 protein. The data hold 450,000 to 650,000 distinct CDR3 sequences, with less than 25% observed a single time. These data also featured in a second study, about T cells of mothers and their children.

Sample: blood. The receptors come from a boy aged 10-17 years in good health.

This clonotype occurred a few times. The chain joins TRBV7-3 to TRBJ2-3, with a possible D match to TRBD2 (6 bases). The CDR3 consists of 14 residues. Germline CDR1 and CDR2: SGHTA and FQGTGA. Trimming removed 5 bases at V and 2 bases at J, with 11 bases between. The CDR3 spells CASSAGTSTDTQYF. The CDR3 nucleotides read TGTGCCAGCAGCGCCGGGACTTCCACAGATACGCAGTATTTT.

About this clonotype: The junction differs from germline at one of its ends, possibly a read error. The V call is TRBV4-1, the J call TRBJ2-7; no clear D gene. This CDR3 is 16 amino acids long. CDR1 MGHRA and CDR2 YSYEKL come from the germline V gene. The CDR3 here is CASSQETRQVSYEQCF. The CDR3 DNA follows: TGCGCCAGCAGCCAAGAGACCAGACAAGTGTCCTACGAGCAGTGCTTC.

This clonotype was observed a handful of times. The final CDR3 position lacks the conserved phenylalanine or tryptophan, pointing to a likely read error. The chain employs TRBV13 and TRBJ2-7; D is possibly TRBD2 (5 bases). Trimming left V 2 bases short and J 2 bases short, with 16 bases between. The CDR3 totals 16 residues. Looked up from germline, CDR1 is PRHDT and CDR2 is FYEKMQ (reference sequence). CDR3: CASSLIGSSGTYEQYL. CDR3 bases: TGTGCCAGCAGCTTAATAGGGTCTTCCGGGACCTACGAGCAGTACCTC.

This clonotype was counted between two and nine times. The junction does not match germline at one end; this may be a read error. The chain is built from TRBV27 and TRBJ2-1, with D possibly being TRBD1 or TRBD2 (5 bases each). Germline CDR1 reads MNHEY; CDR2 reads SMNVEV (reference sequence). CDR3 size: 14 residues. DNA for the CDR3: TGTGCCAGCAGTCCCTTGGGGGTGTACAATGAGCAATTCTTC. Encoded protein: CASSPLGVYNEQFF.

Turning to this clonotype: At one end the junction does not follow the germline gene, possibly because of a read error. V gene TRBV20-1 combines with J gene TRBJ2-1, with 9 positions matching TRBD2. CDR1 is DFQATT, CDR2 SNEGSKA, per germline (reference sequence). The CDR3 loop spans 15 amino acids. The CDR3 DNA reads TGCAGTGCTAGGCTAGCGGGAACAGATTACATTGAGCAGTTCTTC. It is translated as CSARLAGTDYIEQFF.

V is TRBV7-2 and J is TRBJ2-7; D might be TRBD1 or TRBD2, each matching 5 bases. Germline V gene data show CDR1 as SGHTA and CDR2 as FQGNSA. Trimming took 5 bases from V and 4 from J, leaving 12 bases between them. The CDR3 sequence is 13 residues long. The DNA for the CDR3 is TGTGCCAGCAGCGAGCGATGGGGGTACGAGCAGTACTTC. Translation gives CASSERWGYEQYF.

This clonotype was seen a handful of times. A junction boundary mismatches the germline segment, possibly from a read error. CDR3 protein: CASSLTGDYGYAF. CDR3 sequence (DNA): TGCGCCAGCAGCTTGACAGGGGACTATGGCTACGCCTTC. The V call is TRBV5-1, the J call TRBJ1-2; TRBD1 matches at 7 bases. This CDR3 is 13 amino acids long. The V gene's germline CDR1 is SGHRS and CDR2 YFSETQ.

This clonotype was detected a few times. The chain carries TRBV7-2 and TRBJ2-1; TRBD2 agrees at 7 bases. Unmatched junction bases numbered 2, after V lost 6 bases and J lost 3 bases. The CDR3 has 13 residues. Per the germline V gene, CDR1 is SGHTA and CDR2 is FQGNSA. The chain's CDR3 is CASSSGYYNEQFF. CDR3 in DNA: TGTGCCAGCAGTAGCGGGTACTACAATGAGCAGTTCTTC.

This clonotype was seen a few times. V gene TRBV24-1 combines with J gene TRBJ2-1, with 11 bases lining up with TRBD2. Germline V CDR1 and CDR2: KGHDR, SFDVKD. This CDR3 is 15 amino acids long. V lost 8 bases and J lost 8; bases outside the gene matches: 10. CDR3 sequence reads: CATNSGLAGFYEQFF. In DNA, the CDR3 is TGTGCCACCAACTCCGGACTAGCGGGTTTCTATGAGCAGTTCTTC.

This clonotype was counted only a few times. The chain couples TRBV28 to TRBJ1-2; TRBD1 is a possible D gene (6 bases). CDR3 length: 13 amino acids. Germline V gene sequence: CDR1 MDHEN, CDR2 SYDVKM. Trimming cost V 6 bases and J 4 bases, with 12 bases left between them. As DNA, the CDR3 is TGTGCCAGCAGGCTACAGGGAGCCTATGGCTACACCTTC. Its protein product is CASRLQGAYGYTF.

The chain links TRBV7-2 to TRBJ2-4; weak D call: TRBD2 (6 bases). The CDR3 spans 13 residues. Germline CDR1 reads SGHTA; CDR2 reads FQGNSA. Trimming pared 4 bases from V and 5 bases from J, leaving 9 bases between. The CDR3 reads CASSWGLENIQYF. The CDR3 bases are TGTGCCAGCAGCTGGGGACTCGAAAACATTCAGTACTTC.

As regards this clonotype: Mismatch with germline at one junction end may stem from a read error. The rearrangement links TRBV5-1 to TRBJ2-5, with TRBD2 matching 7 bases. The last part of the DNA fits TRBJ2-7 better; the J call may be wrong. Germline V gives CDR1 SGHRS, CDR2 YFSETQ. This CDR3 comprises 14 residues. The CDR3 here is CASRRAGESSEQYF. CDR3 bases: TGCGCCAGCCGCAGGGCGGGAGAGTCCTCCGAGCAGTACTTC.

The rearrangement uses TRBV20-1 and TRBJ1-1, with 7 bases aligning to TRBD1. With V trimmed by 3 bases and J by 6 bases, 4 bases remained unmatched. Germline CDR1 reads DFQATT; CDR2 reads SNEGSKA (reference sequence). The length of the CDR3 is 12 residues. This CDR3 reads CSASHRGAEAFF. DNA of the CDR3: TGCAGTGCTAGTCACAGGGGTGCTGAAGCTTTCTTT.

The CDR3 sequence is CASSFQGRSSYNEQFF. CDR3 DNA: TGCGCCAGCAGCTTCCAAGGACGAAGCTCCTACAATGAGCAGTTCTTC. The chain has TRBV5-1 and TRBJ2-1; D gene uncertain. V lost 2 bases and J 0 bases, leaving 12 bases between the germline ends. Germline V lookup: CDR1 SGHRS, CDR2 YFSETQ. The CDR3 spans 16 residues.

V and J are TRBV7-9 and TRBJ2-1; 10 bases match TRBD1. V was clipped by 5 bases and J by 5 bases; unmatched bases: 6. CDR3 length equals 15 residues. The V gene's germline CDR1 is SEHNR and CDR2 FQNEAQ (reference sequence). The CDR3 sequence is CASSPPGTGDNEQFF. DNA of the CDR3: TGTGCCAGCAGCCCTCCCGGGACAGGGGACAATGAGCAGTTCTTC.

The J gene is TRBJ1-2, the V gene TRBV4-3; the D gene is possibly TRBD1 (6 bases). This CDR3 contains 14 residues. V lost 0 bases and J 8 bases, leaving 13 bases between the germline ends. Per germline, CDR1 LGHNA and CDR2 YSLEER. The CDR3 bases are TGCGCCAGCAGCCAAGATCCCGGGGGCAGAGGCTACACCTTC. This codes for CASSQDPGGRGYTF.

The V and J genes are TRBV12-3 or TRBV12-4 and TRBJ1-5; no definite D call. V lost 5 bases and J 3 bases, leaving 11 bases between the germline ends. The CDR3 length is 14 residues. For the CDR3, the DNA is TGTGCCAGCAGTCCACAGCGGGCCAATCAGCCCCAGCATTTT. This encodes CASSPQRANQPQHF.

The chain recombines TRBV29-1 with TRBJ2-7, with 11 nucleotides matching TRBD2. The junction had 6 bases not matched to a gene; V was cut back by 2 bases and J by 6 bases. The CDR3 is 14 amino acids. Germline V lookup: CDR1 SQVTM, CDR2 ANQGSEA. This CDR3 is CSVERTTSGAEQYF. CDR3 in DNA: TGCAGCGTTGAAAGGACGACTAGCGGGGCCGAGCAGTACTTC.

Points on this clonotype: The junction departs from germline at one end; a sequencing error may be responsible. The chain is built from TRBV9 and TRBJ2-3; TRBD2 aligns across 11 bases. In germline, CDR1 is SGDLS, CDR2 YYNGEE. The CDR3 extends over 16 amino acids. The CDR3 region is CASSVLAGGPIDTQYF. The CDR3 coding sequence is TGTGCCAGCAGCGTTCTAGCGGGGGGACCCATAGATACACAGTATTTT.

This clonotype was seen only a few times. This chain links TRBV7-9 with TRBJ1-1, with D perhaps TRBD1 (6 bases). The CDR3 is 12 residues long. The germline V gene has CDR1 SEHNR and CDR2 FQNEAQ (reference sequence). Trimming left V 0 bases short and J 13 bases short, with 12 bases between. CDR3 sequence: CASSLAAQGFFF. The CDR3 nucleotides read TGTGCCAGCAGCTTAGCGGCCCAGGGGTTTTTCTTT.

This clonotype has a handful of counts. The chain employs TRBV4-1 and TRBJ2-1, with D tentatively TRBD2 (6 bases). This CDR3 has 15 amino acids. The germline V gene has CDR1 MGHRA and CDR2 YSYEKL. V was trimmed by 2 bases and J by 6 bases, leaving 14 bases between them. CDR3 bases: TGCGCCAGCAGCCAATTGGGACTTTTTATCAATGAGCAGTTCTTC. Residues: CASSQLGLFINEQFF.

In its sample, this clonotype was seen many times. This chain links TRBV11-2 with TRBJ1-2; 7 nucleotides match TRBD1. The CDR3 runs to 14 residues. Losses at the gene ends were 5 bases for V and 7 bases for J; bases not matched to a gene: 10. Germline lookup yields CDR1 SGHAT and CDR2 FQNNGV. CDR3 DNA sequence: TGTGCCAGCAGCCTGACTGACAGGGTAATTGGCTACACCTTC. Its protein product is CASSLTDRVIGYTF. The whole variable domain, remainder taken from reference TRBV11-2 and TRBJ1-2, is EAGVAQSPRYKIIEKRQSVAFWCNPISGHATLYWYQQILGQGPKLLIQFQNNGVVDDSQLPKDRFSAERLKGVDSTLKIQPAKLEDSAVYLCASSLTDRVIGYTFGSGTRLTVV.

The rearrangement uses TRBV20-1 and TRBJ2-7; D may match TRBD1 or TRBD2 (5 bases each). This CDR3 region has 15 residues. V shed 0 bases and J shed 3 bases, with 15 bases lying between them. Looked up from germline, CDR1 is DFQATT and CDR2 is SNEGSKA (reference sequence). CDR3 protein: CSARDLGENIYEQYF. The CDR3 bases are TGCAGTGCTAGAGATCTGGGGGAAAACATCTACGAGCAGTACTTC.

The chain links TRBV28 to TRBJ2-7; possible D gene TRBD2, 5 bases. Germline V gene sequence: CDR1 MDHEN, CDR2 SYDVKM. This CDR3 is 14 amino acids long. V lost 5 bases and J lost 5, with 16 bases in between. CDR3 loop: CASSPRGSEHEQYF. CDR3 in DNA: TGTGCCAGCAGTCCCCGAGGGTCCGAGCACGAGCAGTACTTC.

V usage is TRBV7-2 and J usage is TRBJ2-7; TRBD2 matches 11 bases. Losses at the gene ends were 1 base for V and 2 bases for J; bases not matched to a gene: 10. The CDR3 is made up of 18 amino acids. Germline V lookup: CDR1 SGHTA, CDR2 FQGNSA. DNA of the CDR3: TGTGCCAGCAGCTTAGTTGTAGCGGGGGGGATCGATCCCTACGAGCAGTACTTC. Its translation: CASSLVVAGGIDPYEQYF.